The present entry profiles one T cell receptor beta chain with its context. This clone showed up just once. Its antigen is not yet known. Per-base qualities were not stored, and no clone one base away is much larger. The data originate from a study of blood T cell repertoires in COVID-19 (dated by TCRdb to the early 2020s). With regard to the full study: Samples covering the acute and convalescent phases of COVID-19 were provided by collaborators in the United States, Italy and Spain. Where available, HLA class I and class II types were taken from metadata supplied by the sample provider and were not determined by assay-based typing. The material from the prospective study consisted of cDNA or gDNA derived from T cells, B-cell-depleted T cells, or PBMCs. The sample metadata nearly always contained a de-identified subject ID, COVID-19 status, age in years and sex. A freely available public database, intended as a resource for researchers studying the immune response to SARS-CoV-2, is where the repertoires were released. Samples were obtained from the ongoing ImmuneRACE study (first 160 participants) and from some 1,300 subjects provided by 6 global collaborators. The dataset comprised deeply sampled blood TCRbeta repertoires from subjects exposed to, actively infected with, or recovered from COVID-19.

V is cut by 4 bases and J by 8 bases, and the space between the germline ends is 11 bases. The CDR3 covers 12 residues, taking in both the cysteine and the phenylalanine. The only DNA kept is the CDR3, 36 bases in frame from the first base. For CDR1 and CDR2, the germline V gene lists MDHEN and SYDVKM. TCRbeta CDR3 regions were amplified from genomic DNA by means of the immunoSEQ Assay, a bias-controlled multiplex PCR. The study's processing was this. The number of nucleated cells in each sample was estimated by amplification of reference gene primers within the assay. To quantify the absolute abundance of each unique TCRbeta CDR3 rearrangement, sequence reads were collapsed and filtered. Productive Simpson clonality was computed per sample as the square root of Simpson's diversity index over productive rearrangements. Held by TCRdb, this immuneACCESS table contains in-frame sequences only and omits some clones. Under half of the omission traces to an unresolved V gene where checked; the cause of the rest is unknown. V and J calls and clone size follow that table, whereas D and trimming were derived from the DNA. Present in this sample are 85,000 to 95,000 clones, around nine tenths of which were seen just once. Of the sample, about 4.9% falls within the top ten clones.

General findings and caveats noted by the study authors: Clinical and demographic metadata were provided uncurated, with the amount varying by source and participant.

One collaborating source in Seattle enrolled patients during active infection and followed them longitudinally through the course of disease. Whole blood was collected in K2EDTA tubes by collaborating institutions according to the institutions' own protocols. For TCRbeta analysis, collaborators shipped samples in one of three forms: frozen whole blood, isolated PBMCs, or DNA extracted from either of those sample types. The chain was built from TRBV28 and TRBJ1-1, with no confident D gene call. The material sequenced was peripheral blood. This receptor was obtained from a man between 60 and 75 years old with COVID-19, enrolled during active disease. The nucleotides are TGTGCCAGCAGTTCCTCGACTGGGGAAGCTTTCTTT. The translation is CASSSSTGEAFF.